Listed below are T cell receptor beta chains from one sample, sequenced in a study of CD8 T cells in ankylosing spondylitis. TCRdb re-called the 5' RACE reads through MiXCR, storing one row per CDR3 protein. The sample records 150,000 to 200,000 distinct CDR3 sequences, 9.8% being singletons. Sequencing was performed on blood, either unsorted or a sorted T cell fraction (not recorded which). The origin of the receptors is a female donor with ankylosing spondylitis or in good health (not recorded which). The conserved cysteine and the conserved F or W are not part of the CDR3 here. The D gene is left open where the match is weak.

J gene,V gene,D gene,CDR3 protein
TRBJ1-1,TRBV11-2,-,ASSSMTTHTEAF
TRBJ2-1,TRBV9,-,ASSAGTADEQF
TRBJ1-5,TRBV6-1,-,ASSLGYLVLPQH
TRBJ2-3,TRBV28,-,ASSPLDYADTQY
TRBJ2-7,TRBV5-1,-,ASRDLSHYEQY
TRBJ2-7,TRBV7-9,-,ASSPRIYEQY
TRBJ2-5,TRBV6-5,-,ASRTGVGDQY
TRBJ2-5,TRBV10-2,-,ASSVTHQETQY
TRBJ1-6,TRBV27,-,ASSSLSRANSPLH
TRBJ1-2,TRBV7-9,-,SSSPSGDWGYT
TRBJ2-7,TRBV5-1,TRBD2,ASSLEGTSAYEQY
TRBJ2-1,TRBV12-3/TRBV12-4,-,ASSFAPWNEQF
TRBJ1-1,TRBV6-1,-,ASIPENTEAF
TRBJ2-7,TRBV15,TRBD1,ATSSQDRVPYEQY
TRBJ1-1,TRBV15,-,ATSSTGNTEAF
TRBJ2-2,TRBV28,-,AIGTTGELF
TRBJ2-7,TRBV9,TRBD2,ASSPGTSGRVSYEQY
TRBJ2-7,TRBV7-8,-,ASSLSPLGYEQY
TRBJ1-3,TRBV4-3,-,ASSQDRGTGGNTIY
TRBJ1-1,TRBV19,-,ASSIEQNTEAF
TRBJ2-3,TRBV4-3,TRBD2,ASSQDRAGVGTDTQY
TRBJ2-7,TRBV28,-,ASSPLARRPEQY
TRBJ2-7,TRBV27,-,ASSSLPSYEQY
TRBJ1-3,TRBV6-5,-,ASSYSNSGNTIY
TRBJ2-5,TRBV24-1,-,ATSDLQETQY
TRBJ1-2,TRBV29-1,-,SVVGGTGYT
TRBJ2-2,TRBV12-3/TRBV12-4,-,ASSTTSANTGELF
TRBJ2-7,TRBV5-5,-,ASTPGGGGEQY
TRBJ2-3,TRBV10-3,-,AATWGDTQY
TRBJ1-6,TRBV12-3/TRBV12-4,-,ASSLGAGTRGSPLH
TRBJ2-1,TRBV28,TRBD1,ASIPGQGINEQF
TRBJ2-3,TRBV10-2,-,ASSGVARKDTQY
TRBJ2-1,TRBV24-1,TRBD2,ATGLAGNEQF
TRBJ2-1,TRBV6-2/TRBV6-3,-,ASSYDSSYNEQF
TRBJ2-7,TRBV20-1,TRBD1,SAGGQDPYEQY
TRBJ2-1,TRBV4-3,TRBD2,ASSRTSGSPSYNEQF
TRBJ2-7,TRBV5-1,-,ASSFTDKNYEQY
TRBJ1-2,TRBV4-3,-,ASSQDQGGNYGYT
TRBJ2-7,TRBV5-4,-,ASSSGPPGEQY
TRBJ2-1,TRBV24-1,TRBD2,ATSPRAGEYNEQF
TRBJ2-3,TRBV12-3/TRBV12-4,TRBD2,ASSGWGSGIKDTQY
TRBJ2-7,TRBV4-3,-,ASSQDHRLAIYEQY
TRBJ2-1,TRBV15,-,ATSRTPPDTYNEQF
TRBJ2-3,TRBV28,-,ASSLMLAGDTQY
TRBJ1-6,TRBV2,TRBD1,ASSKTGPLPLH
TRBJ2-3,TRBV2,TRBD2,ASRPSGDTQY
TRBJ2-3,TRBV9,-,ASSVEGPPTDTQY
TRBJ1-2,TRBV20-1,-,SDYGYT
TRBJ1-5,TRBV7-8,-,ASNPINQPQH
TRBJ2-7,TRBV28,TRBD1,ASRIRDRDSSYEQY
TRBJ2-7,TRBV7-9,-,ASSLAAYEQY